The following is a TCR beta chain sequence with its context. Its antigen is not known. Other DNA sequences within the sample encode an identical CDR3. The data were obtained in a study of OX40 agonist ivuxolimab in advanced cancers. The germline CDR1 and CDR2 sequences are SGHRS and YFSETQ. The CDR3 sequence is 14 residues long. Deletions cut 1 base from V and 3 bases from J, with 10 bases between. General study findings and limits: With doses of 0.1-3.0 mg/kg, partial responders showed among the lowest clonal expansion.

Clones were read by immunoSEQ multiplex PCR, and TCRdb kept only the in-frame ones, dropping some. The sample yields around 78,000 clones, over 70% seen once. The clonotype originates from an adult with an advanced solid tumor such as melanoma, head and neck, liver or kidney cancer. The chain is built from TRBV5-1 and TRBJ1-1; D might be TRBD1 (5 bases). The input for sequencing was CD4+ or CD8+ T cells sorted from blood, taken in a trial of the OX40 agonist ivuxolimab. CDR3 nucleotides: TGCGCCAGCAGCTTGCAGGGACTGGACACTGAAGCTTTCTTT. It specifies CASSLQGLDTEAFF.